This entry concerns a single T cell receptor beta chain. Its matching antigen is unknown. 60 Vbeta and 13 Jbeta primers were used in PCR. Profiled with immunoSEQ multiplex PCR; TCRdb holds only in-frame clones, not every one. The data show 150,000 to 200,000 clones, approximately 65% seen once. This sample is drawn from a study of cytomegalovirus exposure and HLA in healthy donors. Study findings and constraints: The authors later linked a missense DCLRE1C variant to TCR beta V- and J-gene trimming. Through in vitro validation, three CMV-associated chains were shown to be specific for CMV antigens.

The CDR3 is 15 residues long. The junction had 3 bases not matched to a gene; V was cut back by 6 bases and J by 0 bases. In germline, CDR1 is LGHNA, CDR2 YNFKEQ. What was sequenced was PBMCs. The receptor was derived from a man aged 40-50 years in good health and CMV-seronegative. The rearrangement joins TRBV4-2 to TRBJ2-5; 11 nucleotides line up with TRBD2. The CDR3 nucleotides read TGTGCCAGCAGGAAACTAGCGGGGGACCAAGAGACCCAGTACTTC. Residues: CASRKLAGDQETQYF.